Presented here are 29 T cell receptor beta chains from one specimen sequenced in a study of Ad26.COV2.S vaccination and SARS-CoV-2 variants. The treatment was: some 20 received Ad26.COV2.S at low or high dose, single or two shots; roughly five received placebo; per-sample allocation not given. The samples were gathered on day 63 after the first injection of vaccine or placebo. TCRdb's copy holds only in-frame clones and misses some; the assay was immunoSEQ multiplex PCR. The sample yields 300,000 to 500,000 clones, 80% to 90% seen once. Sequences were derived from peripheral blood, sampled in a trial of Ad26.COV2.S vaccine versus placebo. Receptors were obtained from a person between 18 and 59 years old who received the Ad26.COV2.S COVID-19 vaccine or a placebo.

The CDR3 DNA follows: TGCGCCAGCAGCTTGACTGGGGAAGAGACCCAGTACTTC. Translating gives CASSLTGEETQYF. The chain carries TRBV5-1 and TRBJ2-5; D gene unclear. The germline V gene has CDR1 SGHRS and CDR2 YFSETQ. The length of the CDR3 is 13 residues. Trimming cost V 1 base and J 3 bases, with 7 bases left between them.

The chain couples TRBV12-1 to TRBJ2-3. TRBV12-1 is a pseudogene locus. CDR3 length equals 13 residues. CDR3 bases: TGTGCCAGCAGCTTGGCCTCGGCAGATACGCAGTATTTT. This encodes CASSLASADTQYF.

The V call is TRBV3-1 (or the pseudogene TRBV3-2), the J call TRBJ1-1; tentative D call: TRBD1 (6 bases). There are 15 residues in the CDR3. The V and J ends lost 2 bases and 5 bases respectively, with 15 bases between them. Per the germline V gene, CDR1 is LGHDT and CDR2 is YNNKEL (reference sequence). This CDR3 is CASSQTTGSRTEAFF. Written as DNA, the CDR3 is TGTGCCAGCAGCCAAACCACAGGGTCGAGGACTGAAGCTTTCTTT.

The V call is TRBV2, the J call TRBJ2-5; 7 bases are a match to TRBD2. Germline V gene data show CDR1 as SNHLY and CDR2 as FYNNEI. The CDR3 length is 17 residues. V lost 5 bases and J lost 2; bases outside the gene matches: 14. CDR3 in DNA: TGTGCCAGCAGTCCCCTTGGAAGCGGGGTGGGGCAAGAGACCCAGTACTTC. Protein product: CASSPLGSGVGQETQYF.

The chain combines TRBV4-1 with TRBJ1-4; possibly TRBD1 for D (6 bases). The V gene's germline CDR1 is MGHRA and CDR2 YSYEKL. The CDR3 has 15 residues. V lost 2 bases, J lost 4 bases, and 11 bases lay in between. The CDR3 protein is CASSQRRGFNEKLFF. CDR3 DNA sequence: TGCGCCAGCAGCCAAAGGAGGGGGTTTAATGAAAAACTGTTTTTT.

V is TRBV11-2 and J is TRBJ2-2; D gene uncertain. This CDR3 comprises 13 residues. In germline, CDR1 is SGHAT, CDR2 FQNNGV. The V end was cut by 5 bases, the J end by 4 bases, with 8 bases between. CDR3 DNA: TGTGCCAGCAGCCCGTTGGCCACCGGGGAGCTGTTTTTT. Its translation is CASSPLATGELFF.

Written as DNA, the CDR3 is TGTGCCAGCAGCGGAGACAGGGGCTACGAGCAGTACTTC. Translation: CASSGDRGYEQYF. The gene calls are TRBV7-2 and TRBJ2-7, with 8 bases lining up with TRBD1. Unmatched junction bases numbered 3, after V lost 5 bases and J lost 3 bases. CDR3 length: 13 amino acids. Germline V gene sequence: CDR1 SGHTA, CDR2 FQGNSA.

The chain employs TRBV27 and TRBJ2-2; perhaps D is TRBD1 or TRBD2 (7 bases each). Germline V gene sequence: CDR1 MNHEY, CDR2 SMNVEV (reference sequence). V was shortened by 3 bases and J by 8 bases, with 13 bases between the two germline ends. The CDR3 is 14 amino acids. DNA of the CDR3: TGTGCCAGCAGTTTCTCAGGGGGGGAGGGGGAGCTGTTTTTT. Translated: CASSFSGGEGELFF.

The chain recombines TRBV2 with TRBJ1-1; tentatively, D is TRBD1 (5 bases). Germline V gene sequence: CDR1 SNHLY, CDR2 FYNNEI. V lost 2 bases and J lost 5, with 15 bases in between. This CDR3 spans 15 amino acids. CDR3 coding DNA: TGTGCCAGCAGTGAACAGGGTTACTTTCAAACTGAAGCTTTCTTT. It translates to CASSEQGYFQTEAFF.

The chain employs TRBV13 and TRBJ1-2; TRBD1 might be the D (5 bases). The CDR3 is 18 residues long. From germline, CDR1 is PRHDT and CDR2 FYEKMQ (reference sequence). The germline V and J ends were trimmed by 3 bases and 5 bases, with 25 bases remaining between them. The CDR3 loop reads CASSLTARSAVLDYGYTF. The DNA of the CDR3 is TGTGCCAGCAGCTTGACAGCGAGATCCGCCGTGCTAGATTATGGCTACACCTTC.

The chain links TRBV4-2 to TRBJ1-6; TRBD1 might be the D (5 bases). V was pared by 4 bases and J by 5 bases, with 9 bases between. Looked up from germline, CDR1 is LGHNA and CDR2 is YNFKEQ. This CDR3 is 14 amino acids long. The CDR3 reads CASSPRGDNSPLHF. As DNA, the CDR3 is TGTGCCAGCAGCCCCCGGGGGGATAATTCACCCCTCCACTTT.

The V and J genes are TRBV3-1 (or the pseudogene TRBV3-2) and TRBJ1-4; the D gene is possibly TRBD1 (6 bases). Germline V gene data show CDR1 as LGHDT and CDR2 as YNNKEL (reference sequence). V gave up 0 bases and J gave up 4 bases, with 9 bases separating them. The CDR3 runs to 15 residues. CDR3 amino acids: CASSQEGGFNEKLFF. The CDR3 coding sequence is TGTGCCAGCAGCCAAGAAGGGGGGTTTAATGAAAAACTGTTTTTT.

The chain links TRBV27 to TRBJ2-1, with D possibly being TRBD1 or TRBD2 (5 bases each). Germline CDR1 reads MNHEY; CDR2 reads SMNVEV (reference sequence). The CDR3 runs to 13 residues. V dropped 6 bases and J dropped 11 bases, with 17 bases sitting between them. The CDR3 here is CASSRVGVSQQFF. The CDR3, as DNA: TGTGCCAGCAGCCGTGTGGGGGTGAGCCAGCAGTTCTTC.

V gene TRBV6-5 combines with J gene TRBJ1-2, with D uncertain. V was trimmed by 6 bases and J by 8 bases, leaving 13 bases between them. There are 12 residues in the CDR3. Germline values: CDR1 MNHEY, CDR2 SVGAGI. The CDR3 DNA is TGTGCCAGCAGGACGGCGGTGTACGGCTACACCTTC. It is translated as CASRTAVYGYTF.

The chain couples TRBV14 to TRBJ2-1, with 8 bases identical to TRBD2. The CDR3 length is 15 residues. Germline CDR1 SGHDN, CDR2 FVKESK. V shed 2 bases, J shed 6 bases, and the junction held 6 bases outside the gene matches. CDR3 bases: TGTGCCAGCAGCCAACGTCGGGGGGGCCGCAATGAGCAGTTCTTC. Translating it yields CASSQRRGGRNEQFF.

The chain employs TRBV5-1 and TRBJ1-1; D gene unclear. This CDR3 is built from 14 residues. Trimming shortened V by 2 bases and J by 10 bases, and 18 bases separated the two germline ends. From germline, CDR1 is SGHRS and CDR2 YFSETQ. The CDR3 reads CASSLAQLAGRAFF. The CDR3, as DNA: TGCGCCAGCAGCTTAGCCCAACTGGCGGGCCGAGCTTTCTTT.

The CDR3 DNA is TGTGCCAGCAGTTACTCTTGGCAGGGTAGCACTGAAGCTTTCTTT. Translating gives CASSYSWQGSTEAFF. The gene calls are TRBV6-5 and TRBJ1-1, with D possibly matching TRBD1 (5 bases). The CDR3 length is 15 residues. V lost 0 bases and J 4 bases, leaving 12 bases between the germline ends. Germline assignment: CDR1 MNHEY and CDR2 SVGAGI.

The chain links TRBV7-2 to TRBJ2-2; D is undetermined. The ends were cut back, 2 bases at V and 1 base at J, with 5 bases in the middle. The CDR3 is 14 amino acids. CDR1 and CDR2 (germline): SGHTA, FQGNSA. The CDR3 region has the DNA TGTGCCAGCAGCTTACGACGGAACACCGGGGAGCTGTTTTTT. This sequence encodes CASSLRRNTGELFF.

The chain uses TRBV2 and TRBJ1-6, with a possible D match to TRBD1 (6 bases). In germline, CDR1 is SNHLY, CDR2 FYNNEI. The CDR3 totals 17 residues. The V and J ends lost 8 bases and 0 bases respectively, with 17 bases between them. DNA for the CDR3: TGTGCCAGCTTGGATGGACAGACAAGCTCCTATAATTCACCCCTCCACTTT. Amino acid sequence: CASLDGQTSSYNSPLHF.

This clone was found once. V gene TRBV2 combines with J gene TRBJ2-7, with unresolved D. This CDR3 has 14 residues. The germline gives CDR1 SNHLY, CDR2 FYNNEI. V was clipped by 8 bases and J by 0 bases, with 14 bases between them. The CDR3 DNA is TGTGCCAGCCGGTCTATTGGGCCCTCCTACGAGCAGTACTTC. Translating it yields CASRSIGPSYEQYF. Combining the CDR3 with reference TRBV2 and TRBJ2-7 gives the whole variable domain EPEVTQTPSHQVTQMGQEVILRCVPISNHLYFYWYRQILGQKVEFLVSFYNNEISEKSEIFDDQFSVERPDGSNFTLKIRSTKLEDSAMYFCASRSIGPSYEQYFGPGTRLTVT.

The CDR3 region is CASSFLGQGHNEQFF. As DNA, the CDR3 is TGTGCCAGCAGTTTCTTGGGACAGGGACACAATGAGCAGTTCTTC. The chain carries TRBV28 and TRBJ2-1, with 9 nucleotides matching TRBD1. From germline, CDR1 is MDHEN and CDR2 SYDVKM. V lost 3 bases and J lost 5; bases outside the gene matches: 5. The CDR3 has 15 amino acids. The full variable domain, rest sourced from reference TRBV28 and TRBJ2-1, is DVKVTQSSRYLVKRTGEKVFLECVQDMDHENMFWYRQDPGLGLRLIYFSYDVKMKEKGDIPEGYSVSREKKERFSLILESASTNQTSMYLCASSFLGQGHNEQFFGPGTRLTVL.

V is TRBV12-5 and J is TRBJ2-3; perhaps TRBD2 as D (6 bases). Germline V gene sequence: CDR1 LGHNT, CDR2 FRNRAP. The CDR3 totals 15 residues. V was cut by 1 base and J by 6 bases, with 14 bases left in between. The CDR3 nucleotides are TGTGCTAGTGGTTTGGGGGACTCAAACCCCGATACGCAGTATTTT. Translating it yields CASGLGDSNPDTQYF.

The rearrangement joins TRBV7-9 to TRBJ1-4; no firm D call. The CDR3 is made up of 16 amino acids. Trimming removed 5 bases from V and 7 bases from J, with 20 bases in between. Germline CDR1 reads SEHNR; CDR2 reads FQNEAQ (reference sequence). CDR3 DNA: TGTGCCAGCAGCGGCTCGTCGTCAGGAGAGGGTGAAAAACTGTTTTTT. This sequence encodes CASSGSSSGEGEKLFF.

The rearrangement uses TRBV6-1 and TRBJ1-1, with D possibly TRBD1 on 5 matching bases. Germline V gives CDR1 MNHNS, CDR2 SASEGT. The CDR3 length is 17 residues. V was trimmed by 1 base and J by 3 bases, leaving 18 bases between them. The CDR3 DNA reads TGTGCCAGCAGTGAAGGGCCCCGACGTTGGGGACACACTGAAGCTTTCTTT. Translated, it gives CASSEGPRRWGHTEAFF.

V and J are TRBV15 and TRBJ2-1; D remains ambiguous. The CDR3 runs 12 residues. Trimming cost V 1 base and J 10 bases, with 8 bases left between them. The germline V gene encodes CDR1 LNHNV and CDR2 YYDKDF (reference sequence). The CDR3 region is CATSRADGEQFF. As DNA, the CDR3 is TGTGCCACCAGCAGAGCTGATGGCGAGCAGTTCTTC.

V and J are TRBV5-6 and TRBJ1-2; D call uncertain. Trimming left V 6 bases short and J 7 bases short, with 16 bases between. This CDR3 is built from 13 residues. Germline V gene lookup returns CDR1 SGHDT and CDR2 YYEEEE. In DNA form, the CDR3 reads TGTGCCAGCACCGCGGGAGGGAGAGGTGGCTACACCTTC. It translates to CASTAGGRGGYTF.

CDR3 loop: CAITPGDTGELFF. CDR3 sequence (DNA): TGTGCCATCACTCCCGGGGACACCGGGGAGCTGTTTTTT. The rearrangement links TRBV10-3 to TRBJ2-2; tentative D call: TRBD2 (5 bases). This CDR3 has 13 amino acids. Germline V CDR1 and CDR2: ENHRY, SYGVKD. V lost 7 bases, J lost 3 bases, and 9 bases lay in between.

This clone was seen a single time. V is TRBV10-3 and J is TRBJ2-1, with TRBD2 identical over 14 bases. The trim removed 6 bases at V and 7 bases at J, leaving 11 bases unmatched. The CDR3 totals 17 residues. Germline assignment: CDR1 ENHRY and CDR2 SYGVKD. CDR3 amino acids: CAIRDSGLAGVYNEQFF. CDR3 bases: TGTGCCATCAGAGATTCGGGACTAGCGGGGGTTTATAATGAGCAGTTCTTC.

This clone came up many times. The rearrangement joins TRBV3-1 (or the pseudogene TRBV3-2) to TRBJ1-4; D gene uncertain. V shed 3 bases and J shed 1 base, with 18 bases lying between them. CDR1 and CDR2 (germline): LGHDT, YNNKEL (reference sequence). There are 18 residues in the CDR3. CDR3 bases: TGTGCCAGCAGCCAGCCTCTTTTGCGGGGAAGAACTAATGAAAAACTGTTTTTT. Translation: CASSQPLLRGRTNEKLFF.